The 18 T cell receptor beta chains below were found in one sample sequenced in a study of cytomegalovirus exposure and HLA in healthy donors. With 60 Vbeta and 13 Jbeta primers, the PCR was carried out. Using immunoSEQ multiplex PCR, the repertoire was profiled, and TCRdb retains in-frame clones only, with some absent. The table has roughly 100,000 clones, about three quarters seen once; the top ten hold 0.79%. The sample taken for sequencing was PBMCs. The source of these receptors is a boy between 10 and 17 years old in good health and CMV-seronegative.

The chain carries TRBV5-4 and TRBJ1-3, with no clear D. CDR1 SGHNT and CDR2 YYREEE come from the germline V gene (reference sequence). The CDR3 loop spans 14 amino acids. Trimming pared 1 base from V and 4 bases from J, leaving 9 bases between. DNA for the CDR3: TGTGCCAGCAGCTTGTCGGGTTCAGGAAACACCATATATTTT. Translated: CASSLSGSGNTIYF.

This sequence joins TRBV6-4 and TRBJ1-1; possible D gene TRBD1, 5 bases. This CDR3 contains 13 residues. Trimming took off 6 bases at V and 1 base at J, with 9 bases between the two ends. Germline values: CDR1 MRHNA, CDR2 SNTAGT. CDR3 DNA: TGTGCCAGCAGCCGGAGGGGGAACACTGAAGCTTTCTTT. It is translated as CASSRRGNTEAFF.

This clone was counted between two and nine times. This chain uses TRBV6-5 with TRBJ1-5; unclear D gene. V was clipped by 4 bases and J by 0 bases, with 7 bases between them. Germline V gene lookup returns CDR1 MNHEY and CDR2 SVGAGI. CDR3 size: 14 residues. For the CDR3, the DNA is TGTGCCAGCAGTTTCCAGTATAGCAATCAGCCCCAGCATTTT. Translation: CASSFQYSNQPQHF.

V is TRBV19 and J is TRBJ2-7, with D possibly matching TRBD2 (5 bases). The CDR3 spans 13 residues. CDR1 and CDR2 from the germline V gene are LNHDA and SQIVND (reference sequence). The V gene lost 6 bases and the J gene lost 1 base, with 10 bases spanning the gap. The DNA of the CDR3 is TGTGCCAGTAGACCCTCGGGGTCCTACGAGCAGTACTTC. Encoded protein: CASRPSGSYEQYF.

The rearrangement joins TRBV23-1 to TRBJ1-5, with D perhaps matching TRBD1 (6 bases). TRBV23-1 has ORF status, its function being uncertain. The CDR3 spans 15 residues. The V gene lost 10 bases and the J gene lost 5 bases, with 21 bases spanning the gap. In DNA form, the CDR3 reads TGCGCCACCAAGTTCGGGACAAGGGTGGATCAGCCCCAGCATTTT. This sequence encodes CATKFGTRVDQPQHF.

This clone came up once. This chain joins TRBV5-1 and TRBJ2-5; 12 bases align to TRBD2. Germline CDR1 SGHRS, CDR2 YFSETQ. The length of the CDR3 is 16 residues. V lost 4 bases to trimming and J lost 5 bases; unmatched junction nucleotides: 9. The CDR3 spells CASSNRPSGRGETQYF. For the CDR3, the DNA is TGCGCCAGCAGCAACCGTCCTAGCGGGAGGGGGGAGACCCAGTACTTC.

This rearrangement joins TRBV5-6 to TRBJ2-1, with 10 bases matching TRBD2. V trimming: 3 bases; J trimming: 4 bases; junction bases outside the gene matches: 10. The CDR3 sequence is 17 residues long. The germline V gene encodes CDR1 SGHDT and CDR2 YYEEEE. The chain's CDR3 is CASSSLRAGGRYNEQFF. The CDR3 DNA follows: TGTGCCAGCAGCTCCTTGCGAGCGGGAGGGAGGTACAATGAGCAGTTCTTC.

V usage is TRBV27 and J usage is TRBJ2-7; 9 bases are shared with TRBD1. V lost 6 bases and J lost 9; bases outside the gene matches: 15. Germline assignment: CDR1 MNHEY and CDR2 SMNVEV (reference sequence). The CDR3 length is 15 residues. CDR3 bases: TGTGCCAGCAGGGGTGGAGGACAGGGGCGGGATAGGCAGTACTTC. It translates to CASRGGGQGRDRQYF.

The rearrangement links TRBV5-6 to TRBJ1-5, with a tentative D call TRBD1 (5 bases). Germline V gene data show CDR1 as SGHDT and CDR2 as YYEEEE. Trimming took 2 bases from V and 4 from J, leaving 13 bases between them. CDR3 length: 15 residues. The CDR3 coding sequence is TGTGCCAGCAGCTTTTGGCAGGGTAGGAATCAGCCCCAGCATTTT. Protein: CASSFWQGRNQPQHF.

A note on this clone: In the same sample, other DNA sequences code for this CDR3. V usage is TRBV9 and J usage is TRBJ2-7; 9 bases fit TRBD2. Unmatched junction bases numbered 5, after V lost 2 bases and J lost 2 bases. CDR3 size: 15 residues. Germline CDR1 and CDR2: SGDLS and YYNGEE. DNA of the CDR3: TGTGCCAGCAGCGTGGGTCTAGCGGGAACCTACGAGCAGTACTTC. Encoded protein: CASSVGLAGTYEQYF.

This sequence joins TRBV7-6 and TRBJ2-1; TRBD1 matches 8 bases. Germline V gene lookup returns CDR1 SGHVS and CDR2 FNYEAQ. The CDR3 is 15 residues long. Unmatched junction bases numbered 6, after V lost 5 bases and J lost 3 bases. CDR3 DNA sequence: TGTGCCAGCAGCACCAGGACAGGGTACTACAATGAGCAGTTCTTC. Its protein product is CASSTRTGYYNEQFF. Looking up the rest from reference TRBV7-6 and TRBJ2-1 gives the full variable domain: GAGVSQSPRYKVTKRGQDVALRCDPISGHVSLYWYRQALGQGPEFLTYFNYEAQQDKSGLPNDRFSAERPEGSISTLTIQRTEQRDSAMYRCASSTRTGYYNEQFFGPGTRLTVL.

This chain links TRBV27 with TRBJ2-2; 7 nucleotides line up with TRBD1. Germline trimming cut 8 bases from V and 6 bases from J; bases unmatched to any gene: 9. Per germline, CDR1 MNHEY and CDR2 SMNVEV (reference sequence). The CDR3 covers 14 residues. The CDR3 DNA reads as TGTGCCAGCCGAGGGGGCTGGGAAGCCGGGGAGCTGTTTTTT. It specifies CASRGGWEAGELFF.

The chain uses TRBV10-3 and TRBJ2-5; TRBD1 is a possible D gene (6 bases). Between the trimmed V and J ends, which lost 3 bases and 2 bases, there was a span of 10 bases. Per the germline V gene, CDR1 is ENHRY and CDR2 is SYGVKD. The CDR3 is 14 amino acids. The CDR3 protein is CAISEQGSQETQYF. The CDR3 region has the DNA TGTGCCATCAGTGAACAGGGCAGTCAAGAGACCCAGTACTTC.

This chain uses TRBV5-4 with TRBJ2-3; the match to TRBD2 covers 9 bases. The ends lost 5 bases at V and 1 base at J; junction bases unmatched: 2. Germline CDR1 is SGHNT and CDR2 is YYREEE (reference sequence). The CDR3 totals 14 residues. This CDR3 reads CASRERGGTDTQYF. CDR3 DNA sequence: TGTGCCAGCAGGGAGCGGGGGGGCACAGATACGCAGTATTTT.

This clone turned up a few times. CDR3 nucleotides: TGTGCAAGTCGGGACAGGGGAGGAAGTAATGAGCAGTTCTTC. Amino acids: CASRDRGGSNEQFF. This chain uses TRBV12-2 with TRBJ2-1; the table's D call, TRBD1, was not checked against the DNA. TRBV12-2 is annotated as a pseudogene. This CDR3 is 14 amino acids long.

The genes are TRBV9 and TRBJ2-1; D is possibly TRBD2 (5 bases). Germline V gene lookup returns CDR1 SGDLS and CDR2 YYNGEE. There are 17 residues in the CDR3. With 2 bases removed from V and 8 bases from J, the gap between germline ends came to 23 bases. The chain's CDR3 is CASSVGLRGSLYDEQFF. The CDR3 DNA follows: TGTGCCAGCAGCGTTGGACTGCGAGGGTCCCTTTACGATGAGCAGTTCTTC.

This clone has only one observation. The V and J genes are TRBV4-1 and TRBJ2-1; 7 nucleotides line up with TRBD2. CDR1 is MGHRA, CDR2 YSYEKL, per germline. CDR3 size: 20 residues. V lost 4 bases, J lost 0 bases, and 18 bases stayed unmatched. The CDR3 protein is CASSPGNGRGSQSSYNEQFF. DNA of the CDR3: TGCGCCAGCAGCCCAGGGAATGGGCGGGGGTCCCAGAGCTCCTACAATGAGCAGTTCTTC.

This chain's CDR3 is CAWSVAGSGTDTQYF. The CDR3 DNA is TGTGCCTGGAGTGTGGCCGGGAGTGGCACAGATACGCAGTATTTT. This chain links TRBV30 with TRBJ2-3, with D maybe TRBD2 (6 bases). CDR1 and CDR2 (germline): GTSNPN, SVGIG (reference sequence). CDR3 length: 15 amino acids. Trimming shortened V by 0 bases and J by 1 base, and 11 bases separated the two germline ends.